This TCR beta chain was identified in a study of cytomegalovirus exposure and HLA in healthy donors. Deletions cut 4 bases from V and 3 bases from J, with 3 bases between. The germline V gene encodes CDR1 SGHTA and CDR2 FQGNSA. This CDR3 spans 12 amino acids. 13 Jbeta primers and 60 Vbeta primers were used for the PCR. Assay used: immunoSEQ multiplex PCR; TCRdb lists only in-frame clones, some missing. The sample yields 150,000 to 200,000 clones, approximately 78% seen once. The V and J genes are TRBV7-2 and TRBJ2-2; D not certain. Sample: PBMCs. The TCR originated in a male donor in good health and CMV-seronegative. The DNA of the CDR3 is TGTGCCAGCAGCTCCGACACCGGGGAGCTGTTTTTT. Its translation is CASSSDTGELFF. The variable domain in full, completed from reference TRBV7-2 and TRBJ2-2, reads GAGVSQSPSNKVTEKGKDVELRCDPISGHTALYWYRQSLGQGLEFLIYFQGNSAPDKSGLPSDRFSAERTGGSVSTLTIQRTQQEDSAVYLCASSSDTGELFFGEGSRLTVL.